This T cell receptor (beta chain) was observed in a study of early T cells in non-severe SARS-CoV-2 infection (dated by TCRdb to about 2021). In the study overall: TCR sequencing used bulk RNA from unsorted whole blood, so alpha and beta chains could not be paired. Broad study findings and their caveats: VDJdb matching was skewed toward anti-spike CD8 responses and likely underestimated virus-specific expansions by missing private and CD4 specificities.

V loses 2 bases at its end and J loses 5 bases; junction bases beyond the gene matches: 8. Its CDR3 holds 16 amino acids, cysteine through phenylalanine. Only the CDR3 DNA stays, 48 bases, in frame from base 1. CDR1 and CDR2 (MNHNS, SASEGT) derive from the germline V gene. This clonotype was detected only a few times. There is no known antigen for this receptor. Base qualities were left out, and no much larger clone turns up one base away. Receptor amplification or capture employed 5' RACE. Reads for this sample came from a NextSeq 500. In the TCR library protocol, unique molecular identifiers were attached to individual cDNA molecules to correct for PCR bias and sequencing error. Sequencing covered both TCR alpha and beta chains, and within each sample the abundances of alpha and beta sequences were tightly co-correlated. In the source study's methods: Decombinator V4 was used to perform V gene, J gene and CDR3 annotation of TCR sequences. Expanded TCRs were defined as changing significantly between any two time points under a Poisson model with p below 0.0001. TCR abundances were normalised to the total number of TCRs sequenced per sample and expressed as counts per million. MAIT TCRs were defined by TRAV1-2 paired with TRAJ12, TRAJ20 or TRAJ33, and iNKT TCRs by TRAV10 paired with TRAJ18. VDJdb, accessed 1 November 2021, was searched for CMV, EBV and SARS-CoV-2 annotated TCRs, with TCRs annotated for multiple antigens excluded. TCRdb trimmed the raw reads at Q25, called clones with MiXCR and kept productive beta chains. Identical CDR3 proteins give one entry, which carries the most common genes and DNA. TCRdb assigned the V and J calls; the authors' analysis was not used. The sample table records around 88,000 distinct CDR3 sequences; around 15% of these occur just once. The ten largest clones add up to approximately 7.5% of the sample.

The study was a case-control design nested within a healthcare worker cohort in London, UK, with weekly nasopharyngeal swab PCR tests and blood sampling. Healthcare workers were recruited during the week of the UK lockdown, between 23 and 31 March 2020, and followed weekly for up to roughly 15 weeks. This clonotype was obtained from an adult who was a healthcare worker with PCR-confirmed SARS-CoV-2 infection or an uninfected control (not recorded which). The rearrangement joined TRBV6-1 to TRBJ1-1; the central 10 bases match TRBD1. Sequenced input: whole blood. The DNA sequence is given as TGTGCCAGCAGTGAACAGGGCCGGACAGGGGGTACTGAAGCTTTCTTT. Its translation reads: CASSEQGRTGGTEAFF.